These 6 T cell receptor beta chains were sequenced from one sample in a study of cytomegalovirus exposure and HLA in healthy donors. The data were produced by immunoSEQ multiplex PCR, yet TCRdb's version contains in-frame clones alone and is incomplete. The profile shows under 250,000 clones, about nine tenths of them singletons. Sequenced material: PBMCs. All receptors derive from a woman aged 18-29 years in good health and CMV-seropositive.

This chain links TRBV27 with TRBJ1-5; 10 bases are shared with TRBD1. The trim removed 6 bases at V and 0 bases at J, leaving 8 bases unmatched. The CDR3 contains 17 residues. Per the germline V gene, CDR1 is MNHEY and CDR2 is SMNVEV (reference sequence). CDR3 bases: TGTGCCAGCAGCCCCCGCGGGACAGGGGATAGCAATCAGCCCCAGCATTTT. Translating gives CASSPRGTGDSNQPQHF.

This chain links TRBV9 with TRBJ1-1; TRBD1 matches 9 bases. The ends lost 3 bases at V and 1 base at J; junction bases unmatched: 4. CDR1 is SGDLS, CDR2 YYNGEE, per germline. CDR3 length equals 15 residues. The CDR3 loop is CASSARDRENTEAFF. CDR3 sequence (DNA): TGTGCCAGCAGCGCGAGGGACAGGGAGAACACTGAAGCTTTCTTT. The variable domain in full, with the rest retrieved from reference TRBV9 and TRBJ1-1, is DSGVTQTPKHLITATGQRVTLRCSPRSGDLSVYWYQQSLDQGLQFLIQYYNGEERAKGNILERFSAQQFPDLHSELNLSSLELGDSALYFCASSARDRENTEAFFGQGTRLTVV.

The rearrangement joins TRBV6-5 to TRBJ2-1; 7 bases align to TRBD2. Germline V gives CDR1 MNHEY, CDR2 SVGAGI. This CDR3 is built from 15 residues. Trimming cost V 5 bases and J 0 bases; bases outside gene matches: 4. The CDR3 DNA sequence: TGTGCCAGCAGTATCGGCGGGAGCTCCTACAATGAGCAGTTCTTC. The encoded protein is CASSIGGSSYNEQFF.

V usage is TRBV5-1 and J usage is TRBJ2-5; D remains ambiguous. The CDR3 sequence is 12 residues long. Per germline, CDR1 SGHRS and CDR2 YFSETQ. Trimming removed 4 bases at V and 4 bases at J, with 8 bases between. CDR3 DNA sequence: TGCGCCAGCAGCAGCGACGTAGAGACCCAGTACTTC. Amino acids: CASSSDVETQYF.

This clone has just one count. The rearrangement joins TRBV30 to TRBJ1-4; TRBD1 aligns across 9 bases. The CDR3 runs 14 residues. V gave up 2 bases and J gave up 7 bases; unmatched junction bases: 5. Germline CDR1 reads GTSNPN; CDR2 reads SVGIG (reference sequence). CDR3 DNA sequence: TGTGCCTGGAGTTCGGGGACAGGGACTGAAAAACTGTTTTTT. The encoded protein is CAWSSGTGTEKLFF.

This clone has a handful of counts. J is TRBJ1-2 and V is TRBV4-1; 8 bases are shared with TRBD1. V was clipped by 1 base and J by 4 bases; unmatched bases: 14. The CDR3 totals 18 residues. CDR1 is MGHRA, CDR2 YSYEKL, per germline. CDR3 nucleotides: TGCGCCAGCAGCCAAGGATCAACAGGGGGTACAGCTATCTATGGCTACACCTTC. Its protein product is CASSQGSTGGTAIYGYTF.